Listed below are T cell receptor beta chains from one sample, sequenced in a study of shared clonotypes between healthy human individuals. Profiling relied on immunoSEQ multiplex PCR, and the TCRdb table lists in-frame clones only, not all of them. This sample has 2,500,000 or so clones, with 90% to 95% found just once. The sequenced sample was naive CD4+ T cells from PBMCs. These receptors were collected from a man aged 18-30 years in good health. Some clones in this sample may be carry-over from other donors' samples. Each CDR3 is given with its conserved first and last residue. Each record gives: CDR3 protein, CDR3 DNA, clone size, D gene, V gene, J gene. D genes are given only for firm matches. The listing skips clone size in some rows; elsewhere it reads once, few, many or a size class.

CDR3aa: CASSLGGSYYNEQFF
CDR3nt: TGTGCCAGCAGCTTAGGGGGCTCTTACTACAATGAGCAGTTCTTC
abundance: .
d_gene: .
v_gene: TRBV11-3
j_gene: TRBJ2-1

CDR3aa: CAWSVADGYTF
CDR3nt: TGTGCCTGGAGTGTTGCCGATGGCTACACCTTC
abundance: .
d_gene: .
v_gene: TRBV30
j_gene: TRBJ1-2

CDR3aa: CASSAWRNEQFF
CDR3nt: TGTGCCAGCAGCGCGTGGAGGAATGAGCAGTTCTTC
abundance: .
d_gene: .
v_gene: TRBV7-2
j_gene: TRBJ2-1

CDR3aa: CASSEGVANYGYTF
CDR3nt: TGTGCCAGCAGTGAAGGAGTAGCTAACTATGGCTACACCTTC
abundance: .
d_gene: .
v_gene: TRBV6-1
j_gene: TRBJ1-2

CDR3aa: CASSHRDAGYNEQFF
CDR3nt: TGTGCCAGCAGCCACCGGGACGCGGGCTACAATGAGCAGTTCTTC
abundance: .
d_gene: .
v_gene: TRBV7-8
j_gene: TRBJ2-1

CDR3aa: CASSAPTRGQGFVYGYTF
CDR3nt: TGTGCCAGCAGTGCCCCGACTAGGGGACAGGGTTTCGTCTATGGCTACACCTTC
abundance: .
d_gene: TRBD1
v_gene: TRBV2
j_gene: TRBJ1-2

CDR3aa: CASSEAAGPYYEQYF
CDR3nt: TGTGCCAGCAGTGAAGCAGCAGGACCGTACTACGAGCAGTACTTC
abundance: .
d_gene: .
v_gene: TRBV6-1
j_gene: TRBJ2-7

CDR3aa: CASSSGGLSYNEQFF
CDR3nt: TGTGCCAGCAGCTCGGGAGGCCTCTCCTACAATGAGCAGTTCTTC
abundance: .
d_gene: TRBD2
v_gene: TRBV7-2
j_gene: TRBJ2-1

CDR3aa: CASSLVNTEAFF
CDR3nt: TGTGCCAGCAGCTTGGTGAACACTGAAGCTTTCTTT
abundance: .
d_gene: .
v_gene: TRBV5-5
j_gene: TRBJ1-1

CDR3aa: CASSLEGNYNEQFF
CDR3nt: TGCGCCAGCAGCTTGGAGGGGAACTACAATGAGCAGTTCTTC
abundance: .
d_gene: .
v_gene: TRBV5-1
j_gene: TRBJ2-1

CDR3aa: CASSQEGQGAPAGELFF
CDR3nt: TGTGCCAGCAGCCAAGAGGGACAGGGGGCGCCCGCCGGGGAGCTGTTTTTT
abundance: once
d_gene: TRBD1
v_gene: TRBV4-2
j_gene: TRBJ2-2

CDR3aa: CASSRTLAENSYNEQFF
CDR3nt: TGTGCCAGCAGCCGTACACTAGCGGAGAACTCCTACAATGAGCAGTTCTTC
abundance: once
d_gene: TRBD2
v_gene: TRBV5-4
j_gene: TRBJ2-1

CDR3aa: CASHRNGPPNTGELFF
CDR3nt: TGTGCCAGCCATCGAAATGGACCACCGAACACCGGGGAGCTGTTTTTT
abundance: .
d_gene: .
v_gene: TRBV18
j_gene: TRBJ2-2

CDR3aa: CAWTPRYGYTF
CDR3nt: TGTGCCTGGACGCCGCGGTATGGCTACACCTTC
abundance: .
d_gene: .
v_gene: TRBV30
j_gene: TRBJ1-2

CDR3aa: CASSQNRGLGNQPQHF
CDR3nt: TGTGCCAGCAGCCAAAACAGGGGGCTGGGCAATCAGCCCCAGCATTTT
abundance: .
d_gene: TRBD1
v_gene: TRBV6-6
j_gene: TRBJ1-5

CDR3aa: CASRPRVSARNSPLHF
CDR3nt: TGTGCCAGCAGGCCCAGGGTCAGCGCCCGAAATTCACCCCTCCACTTT
abundance: .
d_gene: .
v_gene: TRBV28
j_gene: TRBJ1-6

CDR3aa: CARRYGTPGREQYF
CDR3nt: TGTGCCAGGCGTTACGGGACCCCGGGTAGAGAGCAGTACTTC
abundance: .
d_gene: .
v_gene: TRBV18
j_gene: TRBJ2-7

CDR3aa: CASSPGQGAGEQYF
CDR3nt: TGTGCCAGCTCACCTGGACAGGGGGCGGGCGAGCAGTACTTC
abundance: .
d_gene: TRBD1
v_gene: TRBV18
j_gene: TRBJ2-7

CDR3aa: CASSLGVNQPQHF
CDR3nt: TGTGCCAGCAGCTTGGGAGTGAATCAGCCCCAGCATTTT
abundance: .
d_gene: .
v_gene: TRBV7-2
j_gene: TRBJ1-5

CDR3aa: CAWSVPETQYF
CDR3nt: TGTGCCTGGAGTGTACCGGAGACCCAGTACTTC
abundance: few
d_gene: .
v_gene: TRBV30
j_gene: TRBJ2-5

CDR3aa: CASKRAQNSYEQYF
CDR3nt: TGTGCCAGTAAACGAGCGCAAAATTCCTACGAGCAGTACTTC
abundance: once
d_gene: .
v_gene: TRBV19
j_gene: TRBJ2-7

CDR3aa: CSVVRGNQETQYF
CDR3nt: TGCAGCGTTGTTCGGGGGAACCAAGAGACCCAGTACTTC
abundance: .
d_gene: .
v_gene: TRBV29-1
j_gene: TRBJ2-5

CDR3aa: CASREGGRNEQFF
CDR3nt: TGTGCCAGCCGTGAGGGGGGCAGAAATGAGCAGTTCTTC
abundance: .
d_gene: .
v_gene: TRBV27
j_gene: TRBJ2-1

CDR3aa: CASSQGGPAFF
CDR3nt: TGTGCCAGCAGCCAAGGGGGTCCGGCTTTCTTT
abundance: few
d_gene: .
v_gene: TRBV14
j_gene: TRBJ1-1

CDR3aa: CAISSTGRGLAGVGETQYF
CDR3nt: TGTGCCATCAGTTCTACAGGGAGGGGACTAGCGGGAGTCGGGGAGACCCAGTACTTC
abundance: .
d_gene: TRBD2
v_gene: TRBV10-3
j_gene: TRBJ2-5

CDR3aa: CASSQQPEGPDTQYF
CDR3nt: TGCGCCAGCAGCCAACAGCCCGAGGGGCCAGATACGCAGTATTTT
abundance: .
d_gene: .
v_gene: TRBV5-1
j_gene: TRBJ2-3

CDR3aa: CATSRWAVSGDEQYF
CDR3nt: TGTGCCACCAGCAGGTGGGCTGTCTCCGGCGACGAGCAGTACTTC
abundance: .
d_gene: .
v_gene: TRBV15
j_gene: TRBJ2-7

CDR3aa: CASSPGSRFAGELFF
CDR3nt: TGTGCCAGCAGCCCTGGAAGTCGATTCGCCGGGGAGCTGTTTTTT
abundance: .
d_gene: .
v_gene: TRBV7-2
j_gene: TRBJ2-2

CDR3aa: CASRSRAVNTEAFF
CDR3nt: TGTGCCAGCAGATCACGGGCAGTGAACACTGAAGCTTTCTTT
abundance: .
d_gene: .
v_gene: TRBV7-9
j_gene: TRBJ1-1

CDR3aa: CASSAQLVVPPPFF
CDR3nt: TGTGCCAGCAGCGCCCAACTAGTGGTCCCGCCCCCGTTCTTC
abundance: .
d_gene: .
v_gene: TRBV7-3
j_gene: TRBJ2-1

CDR3aa: CASSPAGFGGAETQYF
CDR3nt: TGTGCCAGCAGCCCGGCCGGCTTTGGGGGAGCAGAGACCCAGTACTTC
abundance: .
d_gene: .
v_gene: TRBV4-2
j_gene: TRBJ2-5